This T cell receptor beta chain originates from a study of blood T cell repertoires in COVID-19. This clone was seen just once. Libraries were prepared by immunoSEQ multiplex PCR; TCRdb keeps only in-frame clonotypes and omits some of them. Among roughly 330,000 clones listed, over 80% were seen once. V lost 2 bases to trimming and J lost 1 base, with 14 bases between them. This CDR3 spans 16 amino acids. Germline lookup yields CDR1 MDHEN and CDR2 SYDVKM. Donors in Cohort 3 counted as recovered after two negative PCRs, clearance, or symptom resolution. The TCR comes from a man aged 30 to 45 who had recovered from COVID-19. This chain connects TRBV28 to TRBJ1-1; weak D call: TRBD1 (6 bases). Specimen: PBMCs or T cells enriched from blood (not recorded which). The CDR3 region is CASSLLTGRGNTEAFF. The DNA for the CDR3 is TGTGCCAGCAGTTTACTTACAGGGAGGGGGAACACTGAAGCTTTCTTT.